The clone carrying this TCR beta chain was found a few times. What it binds is not known. The V and J ends lost 2 bases and 0 bases respectively, with 22 bases between them. The germline V gene encodes CDR1 SEHNR and CDR2 FQNEAQ (reference sequence). The CDR3 is made up of 20 amino acids. The sample belongs to a study of early T cells in non-severe SARS-CoV-2 infection. Study as a whole: Bulk RNA taken from unsorted whole blood was sequenced, leaving chains unpaired.

Unique molecular identifiers (one per individual cDNA molecule) were attached. In TCRdb, the 5' RACE reads were re-called with MiXCR into one record per CDR3 protein. The sample carries tens of thousands of distinct CDR3 sequences, 10% recorded once. Findings of the study overall: Matching with VDJdb favored anti-spike CD8 responses (missing private and CD4 specificities).

The chain carries TRBV7-9 and TRBJ2-2, with TRBD1 as a possible D gene (5 bases). The sample consisted of whole blood, taken at baseline. This TCR was sampled from an adult who was a healthcare worker with PCR-confirmed SARS-CoV-2 infection or an uninfected control (not recorded which). CDR3: CASSLRTFMAKPPNTGELFF. As DNA, the CDR3 is TGTGCCAGCAGCTTAAGGACATTCATGGCCAAACCCCCGAACACCGGGGAGCTGTTTTTT.